The present T cell receptor (beta chain) was sequenced within a study of vaccination and CD4 T cells after COVID-19. Study information: Stimulation used overlapping spike peptides from SARS-CoV-2, HCoV-NL63, HCoV-OC43 and HCoV-229E.

For this clonotype: Its specificity is unknown.

Treatment noted: roughly 10-day PBMC culture with coronavirus spike peptide pools or control peptides (ViraFEST assay). V was clipped by 5 bases and J by 0 bases, with 14 bases between them. The CDR3 covers 16 residues. The germline gives CDR1 DFQATT, CDR2 SNEGSKA (reference sequence). With the Oncomine TCR Beta short-read assay, DNA from cultured CD4+ T cells was sequenced. TCRdb recomputed calls from the PCR reads with MiXCR, one row per CDR3 protein. Here the sample spans about 21,000 distinct CDR3 sequences, about three quarters being singletons. This clonotype was sampled from a human donor who had recovered from COVID-19. The chain combines TRBV20-1 with TRBJ2-6; TRBD1 is a possible D gene (5 bases). Sequencing was performed on CD4+ T cells from blood, cultured in vitro. The CDR3 here is CSAPPTASSGANVLTF. The CDR3 nucleotides are TGCAGTGCTCCGCCGACAGCTAGCTCTGGGGCCAACGTCCTGACTTTC.